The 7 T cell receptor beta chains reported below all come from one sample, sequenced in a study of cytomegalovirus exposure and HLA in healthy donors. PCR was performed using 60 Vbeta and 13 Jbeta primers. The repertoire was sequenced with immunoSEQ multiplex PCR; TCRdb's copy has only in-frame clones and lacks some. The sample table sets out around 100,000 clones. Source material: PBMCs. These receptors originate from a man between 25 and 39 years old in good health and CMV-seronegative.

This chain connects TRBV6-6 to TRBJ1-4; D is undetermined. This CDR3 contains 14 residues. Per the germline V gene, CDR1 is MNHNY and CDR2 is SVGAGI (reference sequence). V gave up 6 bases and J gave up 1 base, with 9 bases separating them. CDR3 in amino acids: CASSLTVTNEKLFF. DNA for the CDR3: TGTGCCAGCAGCCTCACTGTAACTAATGAAAAACTGTTTTTT.

The CDR3 reads CASNHGQGYYEQYF. The CDR3 nucleotides are TGTGCCAGCAACCACGGTCAGGGGTACTACGAGCAGTACTTC. V and J are TRBV28 and TRBJ2-7; maybe TRBD1 (6 bases). Germline V lookup: CDR1 MDHEN, CDR2 SYDVKM. V was shortened by 7 bases and J by 3 bases, with 16 bases between the two germline ends. The CDR3 totals 14 residues.

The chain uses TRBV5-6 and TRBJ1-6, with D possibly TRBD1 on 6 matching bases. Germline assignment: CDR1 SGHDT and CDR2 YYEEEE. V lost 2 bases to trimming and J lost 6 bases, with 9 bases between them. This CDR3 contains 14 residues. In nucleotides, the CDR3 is TGTGCCAGCAGCTTTGGCAGGGGTAATTCACCCCTCCACTTT. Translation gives CASSFGRGNSPLHF.

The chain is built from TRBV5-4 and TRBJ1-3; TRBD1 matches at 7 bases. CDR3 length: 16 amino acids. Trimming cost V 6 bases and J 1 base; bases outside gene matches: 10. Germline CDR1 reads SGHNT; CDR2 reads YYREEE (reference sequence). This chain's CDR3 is CASTTRGTVSGNTIYF. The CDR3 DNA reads TGTGCCAGCACTACCAGGGGGACAGTATCTGGAAACACCATATATTTT.

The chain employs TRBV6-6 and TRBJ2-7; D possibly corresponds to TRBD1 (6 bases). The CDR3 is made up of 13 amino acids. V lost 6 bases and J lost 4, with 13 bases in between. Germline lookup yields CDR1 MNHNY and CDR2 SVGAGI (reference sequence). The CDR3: CASSRDTYYEQYF. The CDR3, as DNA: TGTGCCAGCAGCCGGGACACATATTACGAGCAGTACTTC.

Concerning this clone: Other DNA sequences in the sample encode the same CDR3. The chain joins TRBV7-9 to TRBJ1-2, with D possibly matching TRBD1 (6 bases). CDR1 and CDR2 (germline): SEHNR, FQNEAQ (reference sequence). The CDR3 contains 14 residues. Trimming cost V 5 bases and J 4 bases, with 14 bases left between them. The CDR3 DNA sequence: TGTGCCAGCAGCCGGGGGGCTGGGAGCTATGGCTACACCTTC. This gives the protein CASSRGAGSYGYTF. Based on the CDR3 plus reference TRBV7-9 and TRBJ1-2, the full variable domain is DTGVSQNPRHKITKRGQNVTFRCDPISEHNRLYWYRQTLGQGPEFLTYFQNEAQLEKSRLLSDRFSAERPKGSFSTLEIQRTEQGDSAMYLCASSRGAGSYGYTFGSGTRLTVV.

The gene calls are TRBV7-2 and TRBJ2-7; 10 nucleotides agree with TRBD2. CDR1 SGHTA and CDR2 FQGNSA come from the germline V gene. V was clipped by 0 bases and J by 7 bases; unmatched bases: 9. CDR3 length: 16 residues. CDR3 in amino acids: CASSLASGGTFGEQYF. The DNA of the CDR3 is TGTGCCAGCAGCTTAGCTAGCGGGGGGACCTTTGGGGAGCAGTACTTC.